This T cell receptor beta chain is from a study of blood T cell repertoires in COVID-19. At the level of the study: From T cells, B-cell-depleted T cells, or PBMCs came the material, which was cDNA or gDNA.

Here immunoSEQ multiplex PCR was the method, and the copy in TCRdb shows in-frame clones only, minus some. Of 130,000 to 150,000 clones listed, about four fifths are singletons. This clone has just one count. Looked up from germline, CDR1 is SGHKS and CDR2 is YYEKEE (reference sequence). The junction had 2 bases not matched to a gene; V was cut back by 3 bases and J by 5 bases. The CDR3 sequence is 13 residues long. The chain employs TRBV5-5 and TRBJ1-1, with TRBD1 identical over 9 bases. Sequencing was carried out using peripheral blood. This clonotype originated in a human donor with acute or convalescent COVID-19. The donor label of this sample is uncertain. Here the CDR3 reads CASSWTGDTEAFF. The CDR3 coding sequence is TGTGCCAGCAGCTGGACAGGGGATACTGAAGCTTTCTTT.